These 10 T cell receptor beta chains originate from one sample sequenced in a study of cytomegalovirus exposure and HLA in healthy donors. Primers: 60 Vbeta forward and 13 Jbeta reverse. Some clones are missing from TCRdb's copy, which holds only in-frame ones; the method was immunoSEQ multiplex PCR. This sample's table has 40,000 to 60,000 clones. The sample taken for sequencing was PBMCs. The receptors derive from a middle-aged man in good health and CMV-seropositive.

The CDR3 DNA is TGTGCCAGCAGCACCTTGTGGGGGCCCTCCTACAATGAGCAGTTCTTC. Its translation: CASSTLWGPSYNEQFF. This chain joins TRBV5-8 and TRBJ2-1; D may be TRBD1 (6 bases). The CDR3 totals 16 residues. The germline V and J ends were trimmed by 4 bases and 0 bases, with 14 bases remaining between them. From germline, CDR1 is SGHTS and CDR2 YDEGEE.

The chain couples TRBV5-4 to TRBJ1-1; TRBD1 might be the D (5 bases). V gave up 3 bases and J gave up 1 base, with 10 bases separating them. The CDR3 loop spans 14 amino acids. CDR1 SGHNT and CDR2 YYREEE come from the germline V gene (reference sequence). CDR3 sequence reads: CASSSQGANTEAFF. The CDR3 DNA is TGTGCCAGCAGCTCTCAAGGGGCGAACACTGAAGCTTTCTTT.

This chain joins TRBV15 and TRBJ2-5; 7 bases match TRBD1. The CDR3 consists of 14 residues. Germline assignment: CDR1 LNHNV and CDR2 YYDKDF (reference sequence). Germline trimming cut 0 bases from V and 5 bases from J; bases unmatched to any gene: 3. In DNA form, the CDR3 reads TGTGCCACCAGCAGAGATCGACAGGGTGAGACCCAGTACTTC. It translates to CATSRDRQGETQYF. Variable domain in full (rest from reference TRBV15 and TRBJ2-5): DAMVIQNPRYQVTQFGKPVTLSCSQTLNHNVMYWYQQKSSQAPKLLFHYYDKDFNNEADTPDNFQSRRPNTSFCFLDIRSPGLGDTAMYLCATSRDRQGETQYFGPGTRLLVL.

V is TRBV6-5 and J is TRBJ2-5; 11 bases fit TRBD2. Germline loops: CDR1 MNHEY, CDR2 SVGAGI. Unmatched junction bases numbered 7, after V lost 6 bases and J lost 4 bases. This CDR3 region has 15 residues. DNA of the CDR3: TGTGCCAGCAGACGACTAGCGGGGATCACAGAGACCCAGTACTTC. Translation: CASRRLAGITETQYF.

This chain joins TRBV28 and TRBJ1-6; D unresolved. Looked up from germline, CDR1 is MDHEN and CDR2 is SYDVKM. The CDR3 contains 13 residues. V was shortened by 7 bases and J by 4 bases, with 8 bases between the two germline ends. Written as DNA, the CDR3 is TGTGCCAGCATCGCCCGGTATAATTCACCCCTCCACTTT. It specifies CASIARYNSPLHF.

The gene calls are TRBV4-1 and TRBJ2-5, with D perhaps TRBD1 (5 bases). The length of the CDR3 is 14 residues. Trimming left V 0 bases short and J 5 bases short, with 10 bases between. Germline assignment: CDR1 MGHRA and CDR2 YSYEKL. The CDR3 region has the DNA TGCGCCAGCAGCCAAGATCCAGGGCGGGAGACCCAGTACTTC. Amino acid sequence: CASSQDPGRETQYF.

This sequence joins TRBV15 and TRBJ1-4, with D perhaps matching TRBD1 (5 bases). V dropped 8 bases and J dropped 0 bases, with 13 bases sitting between them. Germline CDR1 LNHNV, CDR2 YYDKDF (reference sequence). The CDR3 length is 15 residues. CDR3 protein: CATSVRATTNEKLFF. CDR3 coding DNA: TGTGCCACCTCCGTCAGGGCAACAACTAATGAAAAACTGTTTTTT.

The genes are TRBV7-3 and TRBJ2-3; tentatively, D is TRBD1 (5 bases). The CDR3 consists of 13 residues. The germline CDR1 and CDR2 sequences are SGHTA and FQGTGA. V was pared by 4 bases and J by 10 bases, with 15 bases between. In DNA, the CDR3 is TGTGCCAGCAGCTCCGACAGACGAGGTGCGCAGTATTTT. Protein sequence: CASSSDRRGAQYF.

The chain combines TRBV2 with TRBJ2-7; TRBD1 matches at 9 bases. The CDR3 loop spans 14 amino acids. Germline V gene data show CDR1 as SNHLY and CDR2 as FYNNEI. CDR3 sequence: CATQGDRDSYEQYF. CDR3 DNA: TGTGCTACTCAGGGGGACAGGGACTCCTACGAGCAGTACTTC.

The genes are TRBV5-6 and TRBJ1-1; D ambiguous. Trimming removed 4 bases from V and 6 bases from J, with 10 bases in between. Germline V lookup: CDR1 SGHDT, CDR2 YYEEEE. The CDR3 is 12 residues long. The CDR3 DNA is TGTGCCAGCAGCCCCGGGGTCTCTGAAGCTTTCTTT. Translating gives CASSPGVSEAFF.